The 29 T cell receptor beta chains in this list originate from one sample, sequenced in a study of T-cell reconstitution after alpha-beta-depleted transplantation in children. The library targeted TCRbeta and was prepared with unique molecular identifiers. TCRdb reprocessed the PCR reads via MiXCR and lists one record per CDR3 protein. Among about 980,000 distinct CDR3 sequences listed, under 30% were seen once. Specimen: PBMCs, mostly from graft donor cells, collected 360 days after TCRalphabeta/CD19-depleted stem cell transplant. All receptors derive from a boy under two years old who had a stem cell transplant for SCID, so the T cells may come from the graft donor.

This clonotype appeared a single time. The chain employs TRBV18 and TRBJ2-2; the D is unclear. V lost 1 base and J 6 bases, leaving 15 bases between the germline ends. In germline, CDR1 is KGHSH, CDR2 LQKENI. This CDR3 contains 16 residues. CDR3 sequence: CASSPQVASPAGELFF. The CDR3 nucleotides read TGTGCCAGCTCACCACAGGTGGCCTCCCCCGCCGGGGAGCTGTTTTTT.

This clonotype was detected a few times. V and J are TRBV20-1 and TRBJ2-1; D is undetermined. V was clipped by 2 bases and J by 9 bases, with 8 bases between them. The V gene's germline CDR1 is DFQATT and CDR2 SNEGSKA (reference sequence). The CDR3 consists of 11 residues. CDR3 sequence reads: CSARIVSEQFF. DNA of the CDR3: TGCAGTGCTAGAATAGTCTCTGAGCAGTTCTTC.

The chain carries TRBV20-1 and TRBJ2-7; TRBD1 matches 8 bases. The CDR3 covers 12 residues. The J segment lost 3 bases and the V segment lost 6 bases, leaving 4 bases of the junction unmatched. Germline values: CDR1 DFQATT, CDR2 SNEGSKA (reference sequence). CDR3 protein: CSAKGQGYEQYF. CDR3 coding DNA: TGCAGTGCCAAAGGACAGGGCTACGAGCAGTACTTC.

The chain carries TRBV20-1 and TRBJ1-1; TRBD1 might be the D (5 bases). The V and J ends lost 0 bases and 6 bases respectively, with 17 bases between them. This CDR3 contains 15 residues. Germline V lookup: CDR1 DFQATT, CDR2 SNEGSKA (reference sequence). CDR3 amino acids: CSARDLGGRDAEAFF. In DNA, the CDR3 is TGCAGTGCTAGAGATCTCGGGGGGAGGGACGCTGAAGCTTTCTTT.

The gene calls are TRBV12-3 or TRBV12-4 and TRBJ1-6; 7 bases are a match to TRBD1. V shed 4 bases, J shed 10 bases, and the junction held 7 bases outside the gene matches. This CDR3 contains 14 residues. The CDR3 here is CASSSGAGGSPLHF. DNA of the CDR3: TGTGCCAGCAGTTCCGGGGCAGGGGGGTCACCCCTCCACTTT.

This chain links TRBV15 with TRBJ2-3, with D hard to call. The V gene's germline CDR1 is LNHNV and CDR2 YYDKDF (reference sequence). This CDR3 contains 15 residues. The V end lost 1 base, the J end lost 2 bases, and 10 bases lay between the germline ends. The chain's CDR3 is CATSRGTTTTDTQYF. The CDR3 nucleotides read TGTGCCACCAGCAGAGGAACAACTACCACAGATACGCAGTATTTT.

This clonotype has just one count. The chain links TRBV27 to TRBJ2-2; 7 bases fit TRBD1. The V gene end was trimmed by 5 bases and the J gene end by 1 base; junction bases not matched to a gene: 13. The CDR3 loop spans 18 amino acids. CDR1 is MNHEY and CDR2 is SMNVEV in the germline V gene (reference sequence). The CDR3 spells CASSRTRGDRGNTGELFF. Written as DNA, the CDR3 is TGTGCCAGCAGTCGCACCCGTGGGGACAGAGGGAACACCGGGGAGCTGTTTTTT.

This sequence joins TRBV12-3 or TRBV12-4 and TRBJ2-4; TRBD1 agrees at 7 bases. The V and J ends lost 1 base and 2 bases, in that order; junction bases with no gene match: 17. This CDR3 has 20 residues. The CDR3 DNA is TGTGCCAGCAGTTTAGAACAGGGGACAAGGGGTAGGACTTCCAAAAACATTCAGTACTTC. Its translation is CASSLEQGTRGRTSKNIQYF.

This clonotype was seen only a few times. The gene calls are TRBV19 and TRBJ1-5, with D possibly matching TRBD1 (6 bases). The CDR3 runs 14 residues. Germline-derived CDR1 and CDR2 are LNHDA and SQIVND (reference sequence). Trimming removed 0 bases at V and 7 bases at J, with 10 bases between. The CDR3 reads CASSIEGRGQPQHF. CDR3 DNA sequence: TGTGCCAGTAGTATAGAAGGCAGGGGACAGCCCCAGCATTTT.

The chain is built from TRBV5-1 and TRBJ1-5; D is unclear. V was trimmed by 4 bases and J by 0 bases, leaving 11 bases between them. The CDR3 has 15 amino acids. Germline V gene sequence: CDR1 SGHRS, CDR2 YFSETQ. In DNA, the CDR3 is TGCGCCAGCAGCCTGGAGGGAAATAGCAATCAGCCCCAGCATTTT. This gives the protein CASSLEGNSNQPQHF.

V is TRBV5-1 and J is TRBJ2-3; the D is unclear. Trimming cost V 0 bases and J 4 bases, with 9 bases left between them. The CDR3 spans 14 residues. CDR1 SGHRS and CDR2 YFSETQ come from the germline V gene. The CDR3 sequence is CASSLAATPDTQYF. The CDR3 nucleotides are TGCGCCAGCAGCTTGGCCGCGACCCCAGATACGCAGTATTTT. Full variable domain (missing parts from reference TRBV5-1 and TRBJ2-3): KAGVTQTPRYLIKTRGQQVTLSCSPISGHRSVSWYQQTPGQGLQFLFEYFSETQRNKGNFPGRFSGRQFSNSRSEMNVSTLELGDSALYLCASSLAATPDTQYFGPGTRLTVL.

The genes are TRBV15 and TRBJ2-3, with a tentative D call TRBD2 (6 bases). Germline V gene lookup returns CDR1 LNHNV and CDR2 YYDKDF (reference sequence). This CDR3 comprises 13 residues. V lost 1 base and J 8 bases, leaving 10 bases between the germline ends. DNA of the CDR3: TGTGCCACCAGCAGAGGTATCGGGGGTACGCAGTATTTT. It yields the protein CATSRGIGGTQYF.

This clonotype was seen a handful of times. CDR3 sequence (DNA): TGCGCCAGCAGCTTGGTGGGACAGGGAGGAACTGGGGCCAACGTCCTGACTTTC. Protein product: CASSLVGQGGTGANVLTF. The J gene is TRBJ2-6, the V gene TRBV5-1; 9 nucleotides align to TRBD1. CDR1 and CDR2 (germline): SGHRS, YFSETQ. The CDR3 has 18 residues. The ends lost 0 bases at V and 2 bases at J; junction bases unmatched: 6.

The chain is built from TRBV4-2 and TRBJ1-1, with a possible D match to TRBD1 (6 bases). Germline values: CDR1 LGHNA, CDR2 YNFKEQ. This CDR3 region has 16 residues. V was cut by 5 bases and J by 2 bases, with 18 bases left in between. The DNA of the CDR3 is TGTGCCAGCAGCTTAGTAGATCAGGGGATCAACACTGAAGCTTTCTTT. As protein: CASSLVDQGINTEAFF.

This clonotype has a handful of counts. The chain joins TRBV28 to TRBJ2-7, with D tentatively TRBD2 (5 bases). The CDR3 is made up of 17 amino acids. Germline V gene data show CDR1 as MDHEN and CDR2 as SYDVKM. Trimming took 6 bases from V and 0 from J, leaving 21 bases between them. The CDR3 DNA reads as TGTGCCAGCAGAGGGAGTGGCCCGACATCCCACTCCTACGAGCAGTACTTC. This encodes CASRGSGPTSHSYEQYF.

In its sample, this clonotype was seen a few times. This chain uses TRBV6-5 with TRBJ1-6; weak D call: TRBD1 (5 bases). V was shortened by 7 bases and J by 5 bases, with 12 bases between the two germline ends. The length of the CDR3 is 14 residues. Per the germline V gene, CDR1 is MNHEY and CDR2 is SVGAGI. CDR3 amino acids: CASTWSGHNSPLHF. In nucleotides, the CDR3 is TGTGCCAGCACTTGGTCAGGGCATAATTCACCCCTCCACTTT.

In this sample, this clonotype turned up a few times. This chain links TRBV5-1 with TRBJ2-2; D remains ambiguous. The CDR3 runs 15 residues. Germline CDR1 and CDR2: SGHRS and YFSETQ. V lost 0 bases, J lost 2 bases, and 8 bases lay in between. CDR3 sequence: CASSLGLENTGELFF. The CDR3, as DNA: TGCGCCAGCAGCTTGGGACTCGAAAACACCGGGGAGCTGTTTTTT.

The V and J genes are TRBV5-5 and TRBJ2-3, with TRBD1 identical over 7 bases. CDR1 and CDR2 from the germline V gene are SGHKS and YYEKEE (reference sequence). The junction had 4 bases not matched to a gene; V was cut back by 1 base and J by 2 bases. This CDR3 is 15 amino acids long. In DNA form, the CDR3 reads TGTGCCAGCAGCTTGTGGGACAGTTTCACAGATACGCAGTATTTT. Amino acid sequence: CASSLWDSFTDTQYF.

The chain is built from TRBV7-6 and TRBJ1-3; the D gene is possibly TRBD1 (5 bases). This CDR3 has 16 residues. Germline V gene sequence: CDR1 SGHVS, CDR2 FNYEAQ. Trimming took off 0 bases at V and 4 bases at J, with 13 bases between the two ends. The CDR3 DNA sequence: TGTGCCAGCAGCTTAGCGGCCCAGGGTGGCGGAAACACCATATATTTT. It encodes CASSLAAQGGGNTIYF.

V usage is TRBV28 and J usage is TRBJ1-5; perhaps TRBD1 as D (5 bases). CDR1 is MDHEN, CDR2 SYDVKM, per germline. The V and J ends lost 6 bases and 3 bases respectively, with 12 bases between them. This CDR3 region has 14 residues. CDR3 amino acids: CASRKGRYNQPQHF. The CDR3, as DNA: TGTGCCAGCAGAAAGGGACGGTACAATCAGCCCCAGCATTTT.

This clonotype has only a few counts. The rearrangement uses TRBV7-2 and TRBJ2-2; D is perhaps TRBD1 (6 bases). CDR1 and CDR2 (germline): SGHTA, FQGNSA. This CDR3 comprises 13 residues. The V and J ends lost 5 bases and 8 bases respectively, with 12 bases between them. The CDR3 nucleotides read TGTGCCAGCAGCGCAAACAGGGTTGGGGAGCTGTTTTTT. Protein: CASSANRVGELFF.

The chain uses TRBV2 and TRBJ2-1; 9 positions agree with TRBD1. V lost 8 bases to trimming and J lost 8 bases; unmatched junction nucleotides: 10. Germline V gene lookup returns CDR1 SNHLY and CDR2 FYNNEI. The CDR3 loop spans 14 amino acids. The CDR3 region has the DNA TGTGCCAGCGGGTACAGGGGGCGCCCCGATGAGCAGTTCTTC. Its translation: CASGYRGRPDEQFF.

This clonotype was picked up a small number of times. The J gene is TRBJ2-7, the V gene TRBV12-3 or TRBV12-4; TRBD1 is a possible D gene (6 bases). V was pared by 3 bases and J by 0 bases, with 6 bases between. The CDR3 has 13 amino acids. Here the CDR3 reads CASSLDSSYEQYV. The CDR3 DNA is TGTGCCAGCAGTTTGGACAGCTCCTACGAGCAGTACGTC.

The V call is TRBV5-1, the J call TRBJ1-2, with a possible D match to TRBD1 (5 bases). The V gene lost 1 base and the J gene lost 2 bases, with 9 bases spanning the gap. The CDR3 extends over 14 amino acids. Germline V gives CDR1 SGHRS, CDR2 YFSETQ. CDR3: CASSLPGPNYGYTF. CDR3 nucleotide sequence: TGCGCCAGCAGCTTGCCGGGACCGAACTATGGCTACACCTTC.

In this sample, this clonotype turned up a few times. V is TRBV28 and J is TRBJ2-7; 9 positions agree with TRBD1. Per germline, CDR1 MDHEN and CDR2 SYDVKM. This CDR3 has 15 amino acids. Unmatched junction bases numbered 9, after V lost 4 bases and J lost 5 bases. CDR3 sequence: CASSSGGTGIHEQYF. The DNA of the CDR3 is TGTGCCAGCAGTTCAGGGGGGACAGGGATCCACGAGCAGTACTTC. Full variable domain (missing parts from reference TRBV28 and TRBJ2-7): DVKVTQSSRYLVKRTGEKVFLECVQDMDHENMFWYRQDPGLGLRLIYFSYDVKMKEKGDIPEGYSVSREKKERFSLILESASTNQTSMYLCASSSGGTGIHEQYFGPGTRLTVT.

This clonotype was observed a few times. The gene calls are TRBV7-9 and TRBJ2-3; weak D call: TRBD1 (6 bases). Trimming left V 5 bases short and J 2 bases short, with 17 bases between. There are 16 residues in the CDR3. The germline V gene has CDR1 SEHNR and CDR2 FQNEAQ (reference sequence). CDR3 region: CASSLRQGHVTDTQYF. The CDR3 region has the DNA TGTGCCAGCAGCCTACGGCAGGGGCATGTCACAGATACGCAGTATTTT.

The genes are TRBV7-9 and TRBJ2-1; 11 nucleotides match TRBD2. The CDR3 spans 13 residues. Germline lookup yields CDR1 SEHNR and CDR2 FQNEAQ (reference sequence). Trimming took 7 bases from V and 7 from J; bases not matched to a gene: 3. The CDR3 protein is CASKASGGNEQFF. The CDR3 nucleotides read TGTGCCAGCAAGGCTAGCGGGGGGAATGAGCAGTTCTTC.

This clonotype was found a few times. This chain links TRBV11-1 with TRBJ2-3, with 10 bases aligning to TRBD2. Germline V lookup: CDR1 SGHAT, CDR2 FQDESV (reference sequence). V was clipped by 1 base and J by 1 base; unmatched bases: 5. This CDR3 region has 17 residues. CDR3 nucleotides: TGTGCCAGCAGCTTAGGAGTCCTAGCGGGGGGCACAGATACGCAGTATTTT. Its protein is CASSLGVLAGGTDTQYF.

The chain employs TRBV7-2 and TRBJ2-5; the D is unclear. V dropped 5 bases and J dropped 2 bases, with 6 bases sitting between them. Germline CDR1 reads SGHTA; CDR2 reads FQGNSA. This CDR3 is built from 12 residues. The CDR3 loop is CASSVKQETQYF. The CDR3 DNA reads as TGTGCCAGCAGCGTTAAGCAAGAGACCCAGTACTTC.